Described below is a single T cell receptor (beta chain) sequence and its context. Evenly divided among several immunoSEQ plates was the genomic DNA of each subset. Unsorted PBMC DNA was sequenced on ten immunoSEQ deep assay plates. Original data processing: Filtering differed because ImmunoSEQ produced junction-only sequences that carried no quality scores. Sequencing was performed with immunoSEQ multiplex PCR; in TCRdb, only in-frame clones are kept and a portion is missing. D and trimming come from the DNA, and the V and J calls and clone size come from that table. The sample contains about 450,000 clones, 70% to 85% of which appear only once. These data belong to a study of shared clonotypes between healthy human individuals. Each donor was a Caucasian adult residing in Nashville, Tennessee. The CDR3 is made up of 15 amino acids. Germline loops: CDR1 SQVTM, CDR2 ANQGSEA. V lost 4 bases and J 2 bases, leaving 15 bases between the germline ends.

This clonotype was sampled from a woman aged 40 to 50 in good health. Some clones in this sample may be carry-over from other donors' samples. Sequencing input: PBMCs. V is TRBV29-1 and J is TRBJ1-5; D gene unclear. CDR3 sequence reads: CSVVDTSIGNQPQHF. CDR3 sequence (DNA): TGCAGCGTTGTCGACACCAGCATCGGCAATCAGCCCCAGCATTTT.